Listed below are T cell receptor beta chains from one sample, sequenced in a study of cytomegalovirus exposure and HLA in healthy donors. The protocol was immunoSEQ multiplex PCR, while the TCRdb copy is restricted to in-frame clones and leaves out a portion. The sample contains some 160,000 clones, around 84% of which appear only once. Sequenced sample: PBMCs. Receptors were obtained from a man aged 25-45 years in good health and CMV-seropositive. Each CDR3 is given with its conserved first and last residue.

v_call	j_call	cdr3_aa
TRBV19	TRBJ1-1	CASSIIPGGASEAFF
TRBV4-3	TRBJ1-6	CASSVRVVSPLHF
TRBV28	TRBJ2-3	CASSLWTSGRNTDTQYF
TRBV7-7	TRBJ2-7	CASSSLFEKGADIYEQYF
TRBV9	TRBJ1-5	CASSEGPSIGQPQHF
TRBV2	TRBJ1-6	CASSAQTGGGNSPLHF
TRBV9	TRBJ1-5	CASSRGGEGQPQHF
TRBV6-1	TRBJ2-7	CASSVAISYEQYF
TRBV5-4	TRBJ2-2	CASSFGDTGSRELFF
TRBV7-9	TRBJ1-2	CASSLAGGRGYTF
TRBV11-2	TRBJ2-3	CASSLGGAGTQYF
TRBV4-1	TRBJ2-1	CASSQAAASTHEQFF
TRBV29-1	TRBJ2-5	CSVERGYQETQYF
TRBV4-3	TRBJ2-4	CASSQDSYPGKNIQYF
TRBV5-1	TRBJ1-2	CASSLGTVTNYGYTF
TRBV6-1	TRBJ2-3	CASSDRGSTDTQYF
TRBV30	TRBJ2-2	CAWSRNTGELFF
TRBV12-5	TRBJ2-5	CASGLVKAAETQYF
TRBV11-2	TRBJ2-1	CASSLADEQFF
TRBV7-2	TRBJ1-1	CASSLARGMNTEAFF
TRBV5-4	TRBJ2-1	CASSLEAGIRSYNEQFF
TRBV27	TRBJ1-5	CASRLEVTSNQPQHF
TRBV7-3	TRBJ2-2	CASSLAGFTGDTGELFF
TRBV7-3	TRBJ2-1	CASSPNSAGGRNEQFF
TRBV6-6	TRBJ1-2	CASSYSPGSGGYTF
TRBV13	TRBJ1-2	CASSLERGTSYGYTF
TRBV15	TRBJ2-7	CATSTRRTGGEEQYF
TRBV19	TRBJ2-7	CASSTVRGEQYF
TRBV4-3	TRBJ1-3	CASSQERGTGNTIYF
TRBV4-2	TRBJ2-3	CASSQDGSSGPDTQYF
TRBV2	TRBJ2-5	CASRVGLAGQETQYF
TRBV2	TRBJ1-2	CASRGSLQGSYGYTF
TRBV6-5	TRBJ1-2	CASKGWGGDAYGYTF
TRBV5-5	TRBJ2-3	CASSLPTGSDTQYF
TRBV11-2	TRBJ2-7	CASSWDSPRSEQYF
TRBV2	TRBJ1-5	CASRGQSNQPQHF
TRBV14	TRBJ2-2	CASSLWTGRTGELFF
TRBV7-2	TRBJ2-1	CASSLADSNYNEQFF
TRBV7-6	TRBJ2-7	CASSLEQGHSYEQYF
TRBV5-1	TRBJ2-2	CASSPTSGSQTGELFF
TRBV27	TRBJ2-3	CASSPGLMQYF
TRBV11-2	TRBJ1-6	CASRGGPLYNSPLHF
TRBV7-3	TRBJ1-1	CASSFSQDTEAFF
TRBV15	TRBJ2-1	CATSRDMGLAGGINNEQFF
TRBV7-6	TRBJ2-5	CASSHVRTSGSMPETQYF
TRBV19	TRBJ2-3	CASSRDSGSRNTDTQYF
TRBV9	TRBJ2-3	CASSVGSGSSTDTQYF
TRBV4-1	TRBJ2-3	CASSQTGHGGTDTQYF
TRBV6-1	TRBJ1-6	CASSELRAGDNSPLHF
TRBV6-6	TRBJ2-2	CASIRGRGTGELFF
TRBV19	TRBJ2-3	CASSRSLGTSITDTQYF
TRBV11-3	TRBJ2-1	CASSPLAGGLSYNEQFF
TRBV12-5	TRBJ2-5	CASGERETQYF
TRBV4-1	.	CASSQEVRGEYYEQYF
TRBV6-1	TRBJ2-7	CASSEGDSSYEQYF